This T cell receptor (beta chain) was sequenced in a study of blood T cells in healthy people across ages. With a J-beta primer mix and a sample-barcoded 5' primer, a second PCR ran about 6 to 11 cycles. TCRdb itself ran the 5' RACE reads through MiXCR, one entry per CDR3 protein. The sample holds about 1 million distinct CDR3 sequences, under 55% seen once. This CDR3 is 12 amino acids long. The germline CDR1 and CDR2 sequences are MNHEY and SMNVEV (reference sequence). V was trimmed by 5 bases and J by 8 bases, leaving 12 bases between them. This clonotype came up a few times. Sequenced: blood. V usage is TRBV27 and J usage is TRBJ1-2; possibly TRBD1 for D (6 bases). The origin of this receptor is a woman between 55 and 75 years old in good health. The CDR3 protein is CASSKEGEGYTF. The CDR3, as DNA: TGTGCCAGCAGTAAGGAGGGGGAAGGCTACACCTTC.